This T cell receptor (beta chain) came from a study of regulatory T cells in long-lasting Graves disease. General study findings and limits: With a small sample size, accuracy may have been reduced. Favoring TRBV28, TRBJ1-2 and TRBJ2-5 was a feature seen in persistent disease.

The V gene's germline CDR1 is SEHNR and CDR2 FQNEAQ (reference sequence). V lost 4 bases and J lost 4; bases outside the gene matches: 9. This CDR3 spans 16 amino acids. HTBI primers from iRepertoire and Arm-PCR of CDR3 regions yielded the TCR beta libraries. Under the authors' procedure: The samples included 60 to 75 TRBV and 14 TRBJ segments. TCRdb processed the multiplex PCR reads anew with MiXCR; each CDR3 protein has one entry. V and J calls and clone size were set by TCRdb, not the authors. Here the sample spans about 470,000 distinct CDR3 sequences, about 22% being singletons. The time point was: persistent/refractory GD, antithyroid drugs over 5 years with positive TRAb. Making the TCR library involved RNA that had been extracted from PBMCs. Each of the patients was recruited from an endocrinology department situated in Xi'an, China. This clonotype was observed a few times. The antigen remains unidentified.

V is TRBV7-9 and J is TRBJ2-2, with 7 bases that match TRBD1. The receptor's source is a female donor with Graves disease. This specimen was peripheral blood mononuclear cells (PBMCs), taken when the disease was refractory, from a patient treated with antithyroid drugs. CDR3 in amino acids: CASSSLMGQSTGELFF. The CDR3 nucleotides are TGTGCCAGCAGCTCCCTTATGGGACAGTCCACCGGGGAGCTGTTTTTT.